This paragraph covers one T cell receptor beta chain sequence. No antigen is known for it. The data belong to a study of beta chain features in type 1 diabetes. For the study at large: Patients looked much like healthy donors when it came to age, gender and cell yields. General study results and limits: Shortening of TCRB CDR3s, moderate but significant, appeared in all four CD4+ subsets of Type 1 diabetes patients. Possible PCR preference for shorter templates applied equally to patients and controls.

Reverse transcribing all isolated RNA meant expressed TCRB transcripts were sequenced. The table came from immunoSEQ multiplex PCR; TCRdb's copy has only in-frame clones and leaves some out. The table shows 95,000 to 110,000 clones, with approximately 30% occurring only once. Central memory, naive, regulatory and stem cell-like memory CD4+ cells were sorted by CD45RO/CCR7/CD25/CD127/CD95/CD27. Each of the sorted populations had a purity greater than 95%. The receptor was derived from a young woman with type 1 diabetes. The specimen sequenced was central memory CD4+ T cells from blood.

Written as DNA, the CDR3 is TGTGCCAGCTCGTTGGACCAGGGCAATGAGCAGTTCTTC. Translation: CASSLDQGNEQFF. J is TRBJ2-1 and V is TRBV18; D may be TRBD1 (5 bases). V lost 6 bases to trimming and J lost 6 bases, with 12 bases between them. The CDR3 has 13 amino acids. Germline assignment: CDR1 KGHSH and CDR2 LQKENI.